The rows below give T cell receptor beta chains drawn from one sample of a study of T cell responses to AZD1222 COVID-19 vaccine. Profiling relied on immunoSEQ multiplex PCR, and the TCRdb table lists in-frame clones only, not all of them. The table includes fewer than 150,000 clones, 93% detected once. The starting material was peripheral blood, obtained on day 0 of AZD1222 vaccination. All receptors come from an adult in good health. Each CDR3 is given with its conserved first and last residue. The D gene is left open where the match is weak.

J	D	V	CDR3
TRBJ1-2	NA	TRBV6-1	CASSEFLGRNYGYTF
TRBJ1-3	NA	TRBV30	CAWARDKRNTIYF
TRBJ1-2	NA	TRBV5-1	CASSLKGTDSYGYTF
TRBJ2-1	TRBD1	TRBV19	CASSIQDRVAYNEQFF
TRBJ2-5	NA	TRBV11-2	CASSLSPSQETQYF
TRBJ2-7	NA	TRBV7-6	CASSLGDSVRGYEQYF
TRBJ2-1	TRBD2	TRBV30	CAWNYGGVNEQFF
TRBJ2-3	NA	TRBV2	CASRFLATSTDTQYF
TRBJ1-2	NA	TRBV4-2	CASSLRREGPHGYTF
TRBJ1-3	NA	TRBV19	CASSPDGPGMFGNTIYF
TRBJ2-1	TRBD1	TRBV19	CASTPPHEAGGHEQFF
TRBJ2-1	TRBD2	TRBV18	CASARGASGGATEQFF
TRBJ1-1	NA	TRBV3-1/TRBV3-2	CASSRDVNFREAFF
TRBJ2-1	NA	TRBV6-2/TRBV6-3	CASSYSKTMGDEQFF
TRBJ1-2	NA	TRBV4-1	CASSQVLGGYTF
TRBJ2-2	NA	TRBV7-9	CASSPTQRGGLFF
TRBJ2-1	NA	TRBV3-1/TRBV3-2	CASSQDQLNPGYNEQFF
TRBJ2-5	NA	TRBV9	CASSVGGGQGAFRETQYF
TRBJ2-7	NA	TRBV3-1/TRBV3-2	CASSPSGGHGYEQYF
TRBJ2-2	NA	TRBV3-1/TRBV3-2	CASSRVLRGNNGELFF
TRBJ2-3	NA	TRBV12-3/TRBV12-4	CASSFAADTQYF
TRBJ1-2	NA	TRBV18	CASSIPGTSRSDGYTF
TRBJ1-4	NA	TRBV9	CASSVDTTNEKLFF
TRBJ1-1	TRBD1	TRBV3-1/TRBV3-2	CASSQETGSRNTEAFF
TRBJ1-2	TRBD1	TRBV12-3/TRBV12-4	CASSFGQGLGYTF
TRBJ2-3	NA	TRBV6-6	CASSSPPDTQYF
TRBJ1-1	NA	TRBV19	CASSTGNTEAFF
TRBJ1-5	TRBD1	TRBV5-6	CASSLAYKQGARGNQPQHF
TRBJ1-1	TRBD1	TRBV19	CASSINRGRIEAFF
TRBJ1-2	TRBD1	TRBV6-5	CASSYGQGAYGYTF
TRBJ1-1	NA	TRBV21-1	CASASRHTEAFF
TRBJ1-2	NA	TRBV3-1/TRBV3-2	CASSQDPGPGFYGYTF
TRBJ1-1	NA	TRBV19	CASSTPYRVLNTEAFF
TRBJ2-1	NA	TRBV11-3	CASSEETNEQFF
TRBJ1-1	TRBD1	TRBV29-1	CSALQGTTEAFF
TRBJ1-2	NA	TRBV19	CASSMGVWTRYGYTF
TRBJ2-7	TRBD1	TRBV5-1	CASSQRQGPLYEQYF
TRBJ1-1	NA	TRBV6-5	CATVNLNTEAFF
TRBJ1-3	NA	TRBV6-6	CASRNRALSGNTIYF
TRBJ2-1	NA	TRBV19	CAISREGANNEQFF
TRBJ1-6	NA	TRBV7-8	CASSLEGSYNSPLHF
TRBJ1-4	NA	TRBV10-3	CAISESGQGAEKLFF
TRBJ1-2	NA	TRBV29-1	CSAHGTHGYTF
TRBJ1-2	NA	TRBV18	CASSPQGRNYGYTF
TRBJ2-1	TRBD2	TRBV27	CASSPTSGGTNEQFF
TRBJ1-1	TRBD1	TRBV18	CASSGQANTEAFF
TRBJ2-3	TRBD2	TRBV4-1	CASSRRTSGASQDTQYF
TRBJ1-3	TRBD1	TRBV5-1	CASSLVWTGVSGNTIYF
TRBJ2-2	NA	TRBV5-1	CASSLSGRNTGELFF
TRBJ1-2	NA	TRBV7-9	CASSLLPNNYGYTF
TRBJ1-4	NA	TRBV25-1	CASSVSGATNEKLFF
TRBJ2-2	NA	TRBV9	CASSLGGSNTGELFF